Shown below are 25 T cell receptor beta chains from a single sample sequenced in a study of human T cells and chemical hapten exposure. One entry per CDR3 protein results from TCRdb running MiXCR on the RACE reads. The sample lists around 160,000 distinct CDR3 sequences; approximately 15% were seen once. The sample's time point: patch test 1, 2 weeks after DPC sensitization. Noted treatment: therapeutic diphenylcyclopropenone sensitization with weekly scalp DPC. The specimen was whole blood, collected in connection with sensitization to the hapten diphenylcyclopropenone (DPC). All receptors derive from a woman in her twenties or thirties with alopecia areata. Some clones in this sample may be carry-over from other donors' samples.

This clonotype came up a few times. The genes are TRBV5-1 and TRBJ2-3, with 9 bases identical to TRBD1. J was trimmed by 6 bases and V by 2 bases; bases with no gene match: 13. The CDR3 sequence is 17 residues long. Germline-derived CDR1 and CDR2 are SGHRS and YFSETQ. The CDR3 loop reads CASSFSPKGQGHDTQYF. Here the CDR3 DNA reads TGCGCCAGCAGCTTCTCCCCTAAGGGACAGGGCCACGATACGCAGTATTTT.

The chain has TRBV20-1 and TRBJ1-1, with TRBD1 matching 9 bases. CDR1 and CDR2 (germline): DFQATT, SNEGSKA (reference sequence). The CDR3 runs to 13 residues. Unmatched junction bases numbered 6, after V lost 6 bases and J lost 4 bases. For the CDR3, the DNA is TGCAGTGCAAGACAGGGGGTCCGCACTGAAGCTTTCTTT. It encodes CSARQGVRTEAFF.

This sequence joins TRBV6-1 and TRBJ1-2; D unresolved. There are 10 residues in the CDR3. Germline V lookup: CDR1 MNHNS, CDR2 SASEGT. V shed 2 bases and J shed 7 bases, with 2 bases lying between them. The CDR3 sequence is CASSEIGYTF. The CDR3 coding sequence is TGTGCCAGCAGTGAAATTGGCTACACCTTC.

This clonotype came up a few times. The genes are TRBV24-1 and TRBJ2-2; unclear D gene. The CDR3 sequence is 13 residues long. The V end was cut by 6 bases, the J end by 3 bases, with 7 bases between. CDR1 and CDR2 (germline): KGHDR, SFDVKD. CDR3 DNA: TGTGCCACCAGTTGGACCTACACCGGGGAGCTGTTTTTT. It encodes CATSWTYTGELFF.

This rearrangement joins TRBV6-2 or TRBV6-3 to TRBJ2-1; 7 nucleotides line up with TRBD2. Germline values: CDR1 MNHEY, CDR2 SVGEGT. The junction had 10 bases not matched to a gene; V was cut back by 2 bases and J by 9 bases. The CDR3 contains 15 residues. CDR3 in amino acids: CASSYQWRGGGEQFF. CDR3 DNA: TGTGCCAGCAGTTACCAGTGGCGGGGCGGGGGTGAGCAGTTCTTC.

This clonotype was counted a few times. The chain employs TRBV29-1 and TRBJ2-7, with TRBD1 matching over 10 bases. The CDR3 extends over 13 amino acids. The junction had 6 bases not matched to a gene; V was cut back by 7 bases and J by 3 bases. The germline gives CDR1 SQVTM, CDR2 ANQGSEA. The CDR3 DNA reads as TGCAGCGCCGCGACAGGGGGCTACTACGAGCAGTACTTC. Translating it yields CSAATGGYYEQYF.

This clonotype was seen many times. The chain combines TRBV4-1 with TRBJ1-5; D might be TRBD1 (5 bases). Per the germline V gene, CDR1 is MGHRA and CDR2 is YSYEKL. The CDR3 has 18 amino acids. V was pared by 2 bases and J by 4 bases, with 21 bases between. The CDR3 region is CASSQSFGAVLSNQPQHF. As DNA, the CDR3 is TGCGCCAGCAGCCAATCGTTTGGGGCAGTCTTGTCGAATCAGCCCCAGCATTTT.

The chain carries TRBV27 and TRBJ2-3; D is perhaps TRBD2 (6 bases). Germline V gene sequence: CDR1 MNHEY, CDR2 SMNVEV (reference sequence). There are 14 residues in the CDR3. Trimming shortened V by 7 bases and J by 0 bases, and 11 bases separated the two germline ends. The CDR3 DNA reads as TGTGCCAGCAAAGTCGGGAGTAGCACAGATACGCAGTATTTT. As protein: CASKVGSSTDTQYF.

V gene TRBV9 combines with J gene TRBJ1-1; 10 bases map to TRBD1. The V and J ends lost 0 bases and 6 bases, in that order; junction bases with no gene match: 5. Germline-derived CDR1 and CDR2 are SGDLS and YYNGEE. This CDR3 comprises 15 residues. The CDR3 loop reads CASSVATGGAAEAFF. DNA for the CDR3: TGTGCCAGCAGCGTAGCGACAGGGGGCGCGGCTGAAGCTTTCTTT. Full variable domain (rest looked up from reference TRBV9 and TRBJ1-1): DSGVTQTPKHLITATGQRVTLRCSPRSGDLSVYWYQQSLDQGLQFLIQYYNGEERAKGNILERFSAQQFPDLHSELNLSSLELGDSALYFCASSVATGGAAEAFFGQGTRLTVV.

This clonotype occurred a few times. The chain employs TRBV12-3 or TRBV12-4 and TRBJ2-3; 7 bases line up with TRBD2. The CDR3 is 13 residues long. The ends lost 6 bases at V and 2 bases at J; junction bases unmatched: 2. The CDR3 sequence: CASRGTTTDTQYF. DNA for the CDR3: TGTGCCAGCAGGGGGACTACCACAGATACGCAGTATTTT.

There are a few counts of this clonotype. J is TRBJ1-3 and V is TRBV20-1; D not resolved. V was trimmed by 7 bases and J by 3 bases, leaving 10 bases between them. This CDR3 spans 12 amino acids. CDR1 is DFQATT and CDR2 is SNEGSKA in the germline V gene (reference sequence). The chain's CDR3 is CSVEKGGNTIYF. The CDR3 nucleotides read TGCAGTGTTGAGAAGGGTGGAAACACCATATATTTT.

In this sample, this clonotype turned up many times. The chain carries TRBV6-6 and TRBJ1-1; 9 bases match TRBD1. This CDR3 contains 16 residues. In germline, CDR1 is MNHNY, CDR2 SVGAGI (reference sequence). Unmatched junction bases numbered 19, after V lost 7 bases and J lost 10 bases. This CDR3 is CASISGTGPARLRAFF. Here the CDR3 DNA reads TGTGCCAGCATCTCAGGGACAGGGCCCGCTAGATTAAGAGCTTTCTTT.

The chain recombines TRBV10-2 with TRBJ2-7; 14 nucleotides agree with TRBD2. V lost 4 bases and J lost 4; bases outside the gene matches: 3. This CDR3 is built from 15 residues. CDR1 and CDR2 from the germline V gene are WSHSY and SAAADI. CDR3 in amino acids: CASSAGLAGAYEQYF. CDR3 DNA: TGCGCCAGCAGTGCGGGACTAGCGGGGGCTTACGAGCAGTACTTC.

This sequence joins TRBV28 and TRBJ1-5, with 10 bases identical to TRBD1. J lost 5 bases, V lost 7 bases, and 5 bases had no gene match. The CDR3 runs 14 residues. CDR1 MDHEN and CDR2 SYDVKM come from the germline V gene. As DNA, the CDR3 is TGTGCCAGCATCCGAGACAGGGGGCATCAGCCCCAGCATTTT. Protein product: CASIRDRGHQPQHF.

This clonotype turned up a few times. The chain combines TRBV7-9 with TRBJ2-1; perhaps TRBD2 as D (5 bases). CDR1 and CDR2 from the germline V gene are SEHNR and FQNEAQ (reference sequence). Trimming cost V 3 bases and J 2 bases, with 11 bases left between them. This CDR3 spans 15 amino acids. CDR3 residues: CASSFGVPPYNEQFF. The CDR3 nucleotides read TGTGCCAGCAGCTTCGGGGTCCCTCCCTACAATGAGCAGTTCTTC.

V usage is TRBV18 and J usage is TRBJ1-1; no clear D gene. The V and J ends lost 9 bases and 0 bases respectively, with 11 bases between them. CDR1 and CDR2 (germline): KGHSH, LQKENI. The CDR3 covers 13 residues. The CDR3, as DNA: TGTGCCAGTTTGGAGCACATGAACACTGAAGCTTTCTTT. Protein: CASLEHMNTEAFF.

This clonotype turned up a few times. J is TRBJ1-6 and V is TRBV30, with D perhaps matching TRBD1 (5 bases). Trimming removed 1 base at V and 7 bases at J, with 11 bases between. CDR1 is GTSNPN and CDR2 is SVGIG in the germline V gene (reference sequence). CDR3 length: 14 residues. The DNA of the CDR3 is TGTGCCTGGAGTGCGAATAAGGGGAATTCACCCCTCCACTTT. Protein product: CAWSANKGNSPLHF.

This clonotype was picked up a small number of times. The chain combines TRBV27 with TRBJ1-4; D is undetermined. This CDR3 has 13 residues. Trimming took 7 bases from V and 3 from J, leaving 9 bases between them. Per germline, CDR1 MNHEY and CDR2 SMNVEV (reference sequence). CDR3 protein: CASTSMANEKLFF. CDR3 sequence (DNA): TGTGCCAGCACTTCGATGGCTAATGAAAAACTGTTTTTT.

This chain's CDR3 is CASSVTGRNTGELFF. The CDR3 DNA follows: TGCGCCAGCAGTGTGACGGGGAGGAACACCGGGGAGCTGTTTTTT. The chain is built from TRBV10-2 and TRBJ2-2; D is possibly TRBD2 (5 bases). Trimming left V 4 bases short and J 1 base short, with 10 bases between. The CDR3 runs to 15 residues. CDR1 WSHSY and CDR2 SAAADI come from the germline V gene.

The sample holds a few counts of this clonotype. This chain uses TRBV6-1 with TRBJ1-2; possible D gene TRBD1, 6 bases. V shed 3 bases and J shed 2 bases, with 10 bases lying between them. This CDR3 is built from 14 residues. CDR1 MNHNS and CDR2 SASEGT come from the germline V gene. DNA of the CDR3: TGTGCCAGCAGTGAGGGAGGGGGGAACTATGGCTACACCTTC. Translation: CASSEGGGNYGYTF.

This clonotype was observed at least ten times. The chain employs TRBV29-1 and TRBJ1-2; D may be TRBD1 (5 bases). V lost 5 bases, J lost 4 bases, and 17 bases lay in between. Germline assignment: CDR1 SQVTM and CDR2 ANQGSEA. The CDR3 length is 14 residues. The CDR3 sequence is CSVKGPGPIYGYTF. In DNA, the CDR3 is TGCAGCGTTAAGGGGCCAGGGCCCATCTATGGCTACACCTTC.

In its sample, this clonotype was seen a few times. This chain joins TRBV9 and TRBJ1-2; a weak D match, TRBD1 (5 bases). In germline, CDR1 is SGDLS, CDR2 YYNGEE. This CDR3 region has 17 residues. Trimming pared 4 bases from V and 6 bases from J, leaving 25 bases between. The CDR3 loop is CASSTPLGRGRWDGYTF. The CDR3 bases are TGTGCCAGCAGCACCCCTCTAGGGCGGGGACGTTGGGATGGCTACACCTTC.

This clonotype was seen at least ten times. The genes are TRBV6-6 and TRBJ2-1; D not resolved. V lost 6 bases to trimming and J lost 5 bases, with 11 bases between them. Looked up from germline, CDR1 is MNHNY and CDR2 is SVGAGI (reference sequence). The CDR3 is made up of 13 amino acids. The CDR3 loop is CASRIGGDNEQFF. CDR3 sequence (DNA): TGTGCCAGCAGGATCGGCGGTGACAATGAGCAGTTCTTC.

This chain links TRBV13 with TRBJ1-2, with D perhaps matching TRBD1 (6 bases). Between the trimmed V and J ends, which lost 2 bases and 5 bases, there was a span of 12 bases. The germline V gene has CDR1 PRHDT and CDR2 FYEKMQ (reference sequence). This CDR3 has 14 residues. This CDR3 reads CASSLRRQVYGYTF. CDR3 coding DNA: TGTGCCAGCAGCTTACGGCGACAGGTTTATGGCTACACCTTC. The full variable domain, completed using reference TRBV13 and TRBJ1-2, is AAGVIQSPRHLIKEKRETATLKCYPIPRHDTVYWYQQGPGQDPQFLISFYEKMQSDKGSIPDRFSAQQFSDYHSELNMSSLELGDSALYFCASSLRRQVYGYTFGSGTRLTVV.

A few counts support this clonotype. CDR3 amino acids: CASSSWAEAYEQYF. The CDR3 region has the DNA TGTGCCAGCAGTTCGTGGGCCGAAGCCTACGAGCAGTACTTC. The V gene is TRBV6-4, the J gene TRBJ2-7; D not resolved. Trimming cost V 5 bases and J 2 bases, with 13 bases left between them. The germline V gene has CDR1 MRHNA and CDR2 SNTAGT. The CDR3 has 14 residues.